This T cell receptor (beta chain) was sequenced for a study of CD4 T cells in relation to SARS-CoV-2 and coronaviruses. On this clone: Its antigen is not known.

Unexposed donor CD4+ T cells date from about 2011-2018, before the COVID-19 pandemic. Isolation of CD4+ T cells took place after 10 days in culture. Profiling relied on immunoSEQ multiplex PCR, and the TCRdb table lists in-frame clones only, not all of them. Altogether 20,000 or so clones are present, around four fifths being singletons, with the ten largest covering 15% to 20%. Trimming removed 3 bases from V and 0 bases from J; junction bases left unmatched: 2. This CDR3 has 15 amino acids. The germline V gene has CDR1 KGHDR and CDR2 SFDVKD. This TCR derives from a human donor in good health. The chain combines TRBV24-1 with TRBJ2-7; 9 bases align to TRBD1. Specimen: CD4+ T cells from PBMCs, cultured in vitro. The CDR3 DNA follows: TGTGCCACCAGTGATAGGACAGGGGCCTCCTACGAGCAGTACTTC. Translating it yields CATSDRTGASYEQYF.